Listed below are T cell receptor beta chains from one sample, sequenced in a study of T cells after posttransplantation cyclophosphamide. Generated by immunoSEQ multiplex PCR, the TCRdb table keeps only in-frame clones and is missing some. The table has roughly 49,000 clones, about 82% seen once. Sequencing was done on a sample of PBMCs. Every receptor here comes from a man aged 25 to 45 with a blood cancer, CMV-positive, and with a related stem cell donor. Each CDR3 is given with its conserved first and last residue. The D gene is left open where the match is weak. Only some rows state a clone size, as once, few, many or a class for expanded clones.

clone_size: -; v_call: TRBV6-1; j_call: TRBJ1-1; d_call: TRBD1; cdr3_length: 15; cdr3_aa: CASSDRQGVNTEAFF; cdr3_nt: TGTGCCAGCAGTGACCGACAGGGGGTGAACACTGAAGCTTTCTTT
clone_size: -; v_call: TRBV25-1; j_call: TRBJ1-4; d_call: -; cdr3_length: 13; cdr3_aa: CASSDSRDEKLFF; cdr3_nt: TGTGCCAGCAGTGATAGCAGAGATGAAAAACTGTTTTTT
clone_size: -; v_call: TRBV7-3; j_call: TRBJ2-1; d_call: -; cdr3_length: 15; cdr3_aa: CASSSLGGTYNEQFF; cdr3_nt: TGTGCCAGCAGCTCCCTAGGGGGAACCTACAATGAGCAGTTCTTC
clone_size: once; v_call: TRBV4-1; j_call: TRBJ2-4; d_call: -; cdr3_length: 15; cdr3_aa: CASSQGRLAKNIQYF; cdr3_nt: TGCGCCAGCAGCCAAGGCAGACTAGCCAAAAACATTCAGTACTTC
clone_size: -; v_call: TRBV30; j_call: TRBJ2-7; d_call: -; cdr3_length: 14; cdr3_aa: CAWSVNARGYEQYF; cdr3_nt: TGTGCCTGGAGTGTAAACGCCAGGGGCTACGAGCAGTACTTC
clone_size: -; v_call: TRBV29-1; j_call: TRBJ2-5; d_call: TRBD2; cdr3_length: 13; cdr3_aa: CSVHPGGEETQYF; cdr3_nt: TGCAGCGTGCACCCCGGGGGGGAGGAGACCCAGTACTTC
clone_size: few; v_call: TRBV10-1; j_call: TRBJ2-3; d_call: TRBD1; cdr3_length: 17; cdr3_aa: CASIGTAIYQQSDTQYF; cdr3_nt: TGCGCCAGCATTGGGACAGCTATTTACCAGCAGTCAGATACGCAGTATTTT
clone_size: -; v_call: TRBV6-5; j_call: TRBJ1-1; d_call: TRBD1; cdr3_length: 14; cdr3_aa: CASSPTGGATEAFF; cdr3_nt: TGTGCCAGCAGCCCGACAGGGGGCGCGACTGAAGCTTTCTTT
clone_size: once; v_call: TRBV12-5; j_call: TRBJ2-7; d_call: -; cdr3_length: 13; cdr3_aa: CASGFGDSGEQYF; cdr3_nt: TGTGCTAGTGGTTTTGGTGATTCGGGGGAGCAGTACTTC
clone_size: -; v_call: TRBV6-5; j_call: TRBJ1-1; d_call: TRBD1; cdr3_length: 15; cdr3_aa: CASYPRGQGRDEAFF; cdr3_nt: TGTGCCAGCTACCCACGAGGACAGGGACGCGATGAAGCTTTCTTT
clone_size: -; v_call: TRBV4-1; j_call: TRBJ1-2; d_call: -; cdr3_length: 15; cdr3_aa: CASSKREGIDYGYTF; cdr3_nt: TGCGCCAGCAGCAAACGCGAGGGCATCGACTATGGCTACACCTTC
clone_size: -; v_call: TRBV19; j_call: TRBJ2-3; d_call: TRBD2; cdr3_length: 15; cdr3_aa: CASSIFGGSRDTQYF; cdr3_nt: TGTGCCAGTAGTATTTTTGGCGGGAGCAGAGATACGCAGTATTTT
clone_size: few; v_call: TRBV2; j_call: TRBJ2-3; d_call: -; cdr3_length: 14; cdr3_aa: CASSSKLRWDTQYF; cdr3_nt: TGTGCCAGCAGTTCCAAACTCCGGTGGGATACGCAGTATTTT
clone_size: -; v_call: TRBV30; j_call: TRBJ2-7; d_call: -; cdr3_length: 12; cdr3_aa: CAWSRQVYEQYF; cdr3_nt: TGTGCCTGGAGCCGACAGGTCTACGAGCAGTACTTC
clone_size: -; v_call: TRBV6-5; j_call: TRBJ2-5; d_call: -; cdr3_length: 14; cdr3_aa: CASSYSGSKETQYF; cdr3_nt: TGTGCCAGCAGTTACTCGGGGAGTAAAGAGACCCAGTACTTC
clone_size: -; v_call: TRBV12-5; j_call: TRBJ2-2; d_call: TRBD2; cdr3_length: 17; cdr3_aa: CASGLRSGGETTGELFF; cdr3_nt: TGTGCTAGTGGTTTACGCTCGGGGGGAGAGACCACCGGGGAGCTGTTTTTT
clone_size: -; v_call: TRBV7-9; j_call: TRBJ1-1; d_call: -; cdr3_length: 15; cdr3_aa: CASSLGGRLNTEAFF; cdr3_nt: TGTGCCAGCAGCTTAGGAGGGCGTCTGAACACTGAAGCTTTCTTT
clone_size: once; v_call: TRBV6-6; j_call: TRBJ1-2; d_call: -; cdr3_length: 16; cdr3_aa: CASSYTGSVGQRGYTF; cdr3_nt: TGTGCCAGCAGTTACACTGGTTCCGTCGGACAGCGGGGCTACACCTTC
clone_size: -; v_call: TRBV6-1; j_call: TRBJ1-5; d_call: -; cdr3_length: 14; cdr3_aa: CASSEGGWSQPQHF; cdr3_nt: TGTGCCAGCAGTGAGGGGGGATGGAGTCAGCCCCAGCATTTT
clone_size: few; v_call: TRBV2; j_call: TRBJ2-2; d_call: -; cdr3_length: 14; cdr3_aa: CATARLASTGELFF; cdr3_nt: TGTGCCACGGCCAGGCTAGCGAGCACCGGGGAGCTGTTTTTT
clone_size: -; v_call: TRBV28; j_call: TRBJ2-7; d_call: -; cdr3_length: 11; cdr3_aa: CASGSTYEQYF; cdr3_nt: TGTGCCAGCGGGAGTACCTACGAGCAGTACTTC
clone_size: -; v_call: TRBV7-3; j_call: TRBJ2-7; d_call: TRBD1; cdr3_length: 13; cdr3_aa: CASSIGQGYEQYF; cdr3_nt: TGTGCCAGCAGCATAGGACAGGGCTACGAGCAGTACTTC
clone_size: -; v_call: TRBV7-6; j_call: TRBJ1-4; d_call: -; cdr3_length: 14; cdr3_aa: CASSLGSGVEKLFF; cdr3_nt: TGTGCCAGCAGTCTAGGGTCAGGGGTTGAAAAACTGTTTTTT
clone_size: -; v_call: TRBV11-3; j_call: TRBJ1-3; d_call: -; cdr3_length: 16; cdr3_aa: CASSKGQTKSGNTIYF; cdr3_nt: TGTGCCAGCAGCAAAGGACAGACTAAATCTGGAAACACCATATATTTT
clone_size: -; v_call: TRBV30; j_call: TRBJ2-7; d_call: -; cdr3_length: 13; cdr3_aa: CAWGSRPNYEQYF; cdr3_nt: TGTGCCTGGGGCTCGCGGCCCAACTACGAGCAGTACTTC
clone_size: once; v_call: TRBV18; j_call: TRBJ1-3; d_call: TRBD1; cdr3_length: 14; cdr3_aa: CASSPTGGIRTIYF; cdr3_nt: TGTGCCAGCTCACCTACAGGGGGGATACGGACCATATATTTT
clone_size: once; v_call: TRBV5-5; j_call: TRBJ1-1; d_call: -; cdr3_length: 14; cdr3_aa: CASRRAPANTEAFF; cdr3_nt: TGTGCCAGCAGGCGGGCGCCAGCGAACACTGAAGCTTTCTTT
clone_size: -; v_call: TRBV11-3; j_call: TRBJ2-5; d_call: TRBD1; cdr3_length: 15; cdr3_aa: CASSLGQGLQETQYF; cdr3_nt: TGTGCCAGCAGCTTGGGACAGGGGTTACAAGAGACCCAGTACTTC
clone_size: -; v_call: TRBV19; j_call: TRBJ2-1; d_call: TRBD1; cdr3_length: 15; cdr3_aa: CASSMTGQGSDEQFF; cdr3_nt: TGTGCCAGTAGTATGACGGGACAGGGGAGCGATGAGCAGTTCTTC
clone_size: once; v_call: TRBV27; j_call: TRBJ2-1; d_call: -; cdr3_length: 14; cdr3_aa: CASSLDSPYNEQFF; cdr3_nt: TGTGCCAGCAGCCTGGACAGCCCTTACAATGAGCAGTTCTTC
clone_size: -; v_call: TRBV4-3; j_call: TRBJ2-1; d_call: -; cdr3_length: 18; cdr3_aa: CASSQDTGTSWSYNEQFF; cdr3_nt: TGCGCCAGCAGCCAAGATACCGGTACTAGCTGGTCCTACAATGAGCAGTTCTTC
clone_size: -; v_call: TRBV5-1; j_call: TRBJ2-1; d_call: TRBD2; cdr3_length: 15; cdr3_aa: CASSLAGGPNNEQFF; cdr3_nt: TGCGCCAGCAGCTTAGCGGGAGGCCCTAACAATGAGCAGTTCTTC
clone_size: -; v_call: TRBV7-9; j_call: TRBJ2-7; d_call: -; cdr3_length: 14; cdr3_aa: CASSFNPVSYEQYF; cdr3_nt: TGTGCCAGCAGCTTTAATCCGGTCTCCTACGAGCAGTACTTC
clone_size: -; v_call: TRBV7-2; j_call: TRBJ1-1; d_call: -; cdr3_length: 15; cdr3_aa: CASSRRMGQNTEAFF; cdr3_nt: TGTGCCAGCAGCCGACGAATGGGACAGAACACTGAAGCTTTCTTT
clone_size: -; v_call: TRBV28; j_call: TRBJ2-3; d_call: TRBD1; cdr3_length: 14; cdr3_aa: CASSSTGVGDTQYF; cdr3_nt: TGTGCCAGCAGTTCGACAGGGGTGGGTGATACGCAGTATTTT
clone_size: -; v_call: TRBV5-1; j_call: TRBJ2-1; d_call: TRBD1; cdr3_length: 14; cdr3_aa: CASSTTDRGVRVVF; cdr3_nt: TGCGCCAGCAGCACCACGGACAGGGGGGTCCGAGTGGTCTTC
clone_size: -; v_call: TRBV4-2; j_call: TRBJ1-3; d_call: -; cdr3_length: 13; cdr3_aa: CASSQDPPDTIYF; cdr3_nt: TGTGCCAGCAGCCAAGATCCCCCCGACACCATATATTTT
clone_size: once; v_call: TRBV28; j_call: TRBJ2-2; d_call: -; cdr3_length: 18; cdr3_aa: CASSSLMGRQANTGELFF; cdr3_nt: TGTGCCAGCAGTAGTTTAATGGGTCGGCAGGCGAACACCGGGGAGCTGTTTTTT
clone_size: -; v_call: TRBV27; j_call: TRBJ2-3; d_call: -; cdr3_length: 13; cdr3_aa: CASSPVPADTQYF; cdr3_nt: TGTGCCAGCAGTCCGGTCCCCGCAGATACGCAGTATTTT
clone_size: -; v_call: TRBV11-3; j_call: TRBJ2-1; d_call: -; cdr3_length: 14; cdr3_aa: CASSTSDSDNEQFF; cdr3_nt: TGTGCCAGCAGCACAAGCGACAGTGACAATGAGCAGTTCTTC
clone_size: few; v_call: TRBV5-4; j_call: TRBJ2-6; d_call: -; cdr3_length: 18; cdr3_aa: CASSQGEASSSGANVLTF; cdr3_nt: TGTGCCAGCAGCCAAGGCGAGGCGTCCTCTTCTGGGGCCAACGTCCTGACTTTC
clone_size: -; v_call: TRBV5-6; j_call: TRBJ1-2; d_call: -; cdr3_length: 15; cdr3_aa: CASSDQVVGSYGYTF; cdr3_nt: TGTGCCAGCAGCGACCAGGTGGTAGGGAGCTATGGCTACACCTTC
clone_size: -; v_call: TRBV11-3; j_call: TRBJ2-3; d_call: TRBD2; cdr3_length: 11; cdr3_aa: CASSSSGRPYF; cdr3_nt: TGTGCCAGCAGCTCTAGCGGGAGGCCTTATTTT
clone_size: -; v_call: TRBV27; j_call: TRBJ1-2; d_call: TRBD1; cdr3_length: 14; cdr3_aa: CASRRDRNNYGYTF; cdr3_nt: TGTGCCAGCAGGCGGGACAGGAATAACTATGGCTACACCTTC
clone_size: -; v_call: TRBV29-1; j_call: TRBJ1-5; d_call: TRBD1; cdr3_length: 14; cdr3_aa: CSVGQGYSNQPQHF; cdr3_nt: TGCAGCGTGGGACAGGGGTATAGCAATCAGCCCCAGCATTTT
clone_size: -; v_call: TRBV2; j_call: TRBJ2-7; d_call: TRBD1; cdr3_length: 16; cdr3_aa: CATQNRGLRRSYEQYF; cdr3_nt: TGTGCCACCCAAAACAGGGGGCTGAGAAGATCCTACGAGCAGTACTTC
clone_size: -; v_call: TRBV19; j_call: TRBJ2-1; d_call: TRBD2; cdr3_length: 14; cdr3_aa: CASRRSGSDNEQFF; cdr3_nt: TGTGCCAGTAGACGGAGCGGGAGCGACAATGAGCAGTTCTTC
clone_size: -; v_call: TRBV6-5; j_call: TRBJ1-2; d_call: TRBD1; cdr3_length: 14; cdr3_aa: CASRPQGASGGYTF; cdr3_nt: TGTGCCAGCAGACCACAGGGGGCTAGCGGTGGCTACACCTTC
clone_size: -; v_call: TRBV19; j_call: TRBJ1-5; d_call: -; cdr3_length: 14; cdr3_aa: CASSSREIGQPQHF; cdr3_nt: TGTGCCAGTAGTAGCAGGGAAATCGGTCAGCCCCAGCATTTT
clone_size: -; v_call: TRBV28; j_call: TRBJ2-3; d_call: -; cdr3_length: 13; cdr3_aa: CASSSPGTDTQYF; cdr3_nt: TGTGCCAGCAGTTCACCGGGTACAGATACGCAGTATTTT
clone_size: -; v_call: TRBV6-6; j_call: TRBJ2-7; d_call: TRBD2; cdr3_length: 15; cdr3_aa: CASSYPSGRSVEQYF; cdr3_nt: TGTGCCAGCAGTTACCCTAGCGGGAGGTCTGTCGAGCAGTACTTC
clone_size: -; v_call: TRBV5-1; j_call: TRBJ1-3; d_call: -; cdr3_length: 15; cdr3_aa: CASSLGQVSKNTIYF; cdr3_nt: TGCGCCAGCAGCTTGGGACAGGTATCCAAAAACACCATATATTTT
clone_size: -; v_call: TRBV5-4; j_call: TRBJ2-1; d_call: TRBD2; cdr3_length: 15; cdr3_aa: CASKVRTSGNNEQFF; cdr3_nt: TGTGCCAGCAAGGTTAGGACTAGCGGGAACAATGAGCAGTTCTTC
clone_size: -; v_call: TRBV28; j_call: TRBJ1-3; d_call: TRBD1; cdr3_length: 13; cdr3_aa: CASLGTGGNTIYF; cdr3_nt: TGTGCCAGTTTAGGGACAGGGGGAAACACCATATATTTT